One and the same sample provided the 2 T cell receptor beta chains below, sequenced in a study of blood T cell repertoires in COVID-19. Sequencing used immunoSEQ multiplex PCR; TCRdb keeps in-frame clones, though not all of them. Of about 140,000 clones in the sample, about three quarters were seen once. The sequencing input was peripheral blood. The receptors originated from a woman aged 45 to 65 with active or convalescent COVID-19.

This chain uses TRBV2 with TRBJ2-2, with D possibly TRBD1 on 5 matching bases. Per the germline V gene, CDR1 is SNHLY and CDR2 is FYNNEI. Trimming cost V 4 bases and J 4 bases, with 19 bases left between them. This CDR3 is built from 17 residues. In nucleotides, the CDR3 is TGTGCCAGCAGTGTTGACAGAATATACGAGAGCACCGGGGAGCTGTTTTTT. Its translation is CASSVDRIYESTGELFF.

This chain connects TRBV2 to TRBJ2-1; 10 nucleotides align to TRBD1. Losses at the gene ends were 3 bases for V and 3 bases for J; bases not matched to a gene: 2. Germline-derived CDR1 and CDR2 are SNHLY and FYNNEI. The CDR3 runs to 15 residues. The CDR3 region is CASSEGQGNYNEQFF. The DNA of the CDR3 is TGTGCCAGCAGTGAGGGACAGGGGAACTACAATGAGCAGTTCTTC.